The clone carrying this T cell receptor beta chain has at least ten counts. Its antigen is undetermined. These data are taken from a study of prognosis after radiotherapy for stage I lung cancer. Background on the study: Post-radiotherapy, distant metastases were observed in four patients (median approximately 7 months), whereas no significant progression was observed in about 14.

Study outcomes and limitations: A difference in TRBV and TRBJ gene usage was reportedly seen between patients with and without metastases.

From germline, CDR1 is LGHNA and CDR2 YNFKEQ. The CDR3 contains 15 residues. Trimming removed 1 base from V and 7 bases from J, with 15 bases in between. No patient had prior chemotherapy, radiotherapy or other malignancies, and all were node-negative on CT and PET/CT. Two-round multiplex PCR amplified TCR beta CDR3 from genomic DNA. Amplification in first-round PCR relied on primers specific to each TRBV and TRBJ gene. TCRdb fed the multiplex PCR reads into MiXCR, producing one record per CDR3 protein. The top ten clones hold about a third of a sample with 26,000 or so distinct CDR3 sequences, about 30% of them seen once.

The chain links TRBV4-2 to TRBJ2-3, with D possibly being TRBD1 or TRBD2 (6 bases each). Sequencing used PBMCs, obtained before or after stereotactic body radiation therapy (not recorded which). This clonotype originated in a donor older than 45 with non-small cell lung cancer. The CDR3 spells CASSQGRGGSNTQYF. Here the CDR3 DNA reads TGTGCCAGCAGCCAAGGCCGAGGGGGGTCAAATACGCAGTATTTT.